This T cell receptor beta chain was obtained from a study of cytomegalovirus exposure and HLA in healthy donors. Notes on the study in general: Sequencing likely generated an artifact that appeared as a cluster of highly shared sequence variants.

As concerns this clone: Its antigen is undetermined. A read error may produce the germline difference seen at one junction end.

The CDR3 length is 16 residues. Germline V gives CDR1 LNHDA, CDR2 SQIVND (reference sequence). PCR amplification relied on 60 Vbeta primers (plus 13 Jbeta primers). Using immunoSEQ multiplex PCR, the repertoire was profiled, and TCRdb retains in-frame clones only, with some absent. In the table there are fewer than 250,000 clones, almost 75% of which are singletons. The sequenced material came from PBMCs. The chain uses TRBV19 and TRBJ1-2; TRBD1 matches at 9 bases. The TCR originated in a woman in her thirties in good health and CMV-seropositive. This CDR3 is CASSLRSGQGLYDYTF. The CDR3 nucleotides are TGTGCCAGTAGTCTCCGGTCGGGACAGGGATTGTATGACTACACCTTC.